Here is one T cell receptor beta chain with its context. The data originate from a study of T cell changes during pregnancy in multiple sclerosis. Germline V lookup: CDR1 PRHDT, CDR2 FYEKMQ (reference sequence). The CDR3 extends over 13 amino acids. Trimming cost V 6 bases and J 5 bases, with 13 bases left between them. The assay was immunoSEQ multiplex PCR, and TCRdb's table has in-frame clones only and misses some. The table includes about 120,000 clones, approximately 94% detected once. The chain joins TRBV13 to TRBJ1-1; D might be TRBD1 (5 bases). This clonotype was obtained from a female donor with multiple sclerosis, enrolled in a pregnancy study. The material was peripheral blood, obtained before pregnancy. This CDR3 reads CASSRNRGTEAFF. The CDR3 bases are TGTGCCAGCAGTCGTAACCGGGGGACTGAAGCTTTCTTT.